The 11 T cell receptor beta chains given below trace back to one sample, sequenced in a study of blood T cell repertoires in COVID-19. The table came from immunoSEQ multiplex PCR; TCRdb's copy has only in-frame clones and leaves some out. This repertoire shows approximately 350,000 clones, 86% found once; its top ten account for roughly 7.1%. Sequenced: peripheral blood. These receptors were taken from a woman aged 55-69 years with COVID-19, enrolled during active disease.

This chain connects TRBV19 to TRBJ2-7, with 11 bases that match TRBD1. This CDR3 is built from 16 residues. Germline loops: CDR1 LNHDA, CDR2 SQIVND (reference sequence). The junction had 9 bases not matched to a gene; V was cut back by 4 bases and J by 4 bases. Written as DNA, the CDR3 is TGTGCCAGTAGTAGGAGGACAGGGGGCGGTATTTACGAGCAGTACTTC. Translating it yields CASSRRTGGGIYEQYF.

CDR3 sequence reads: CASSFYGAGGLANEQFF. The CDR3, as DNA: TGTGCCAGCAGCTTTTATGGAGCGGGGGGCCTAGCTAATGAGCAGTTCTTC. The chain uses TRBV7-8 and TRBJ2-1; 9 bases are shared with TRBD2. There are 17 residues in the CDR3. The V gene's germline CDR1 is SGHVS and CDR2 FQNEAQ. V trimming: 3 bases; J trimming: 7 bases; junction bases outside the gene matches: 13.

This clone appeared a single time. The same CDR3 arises from other DNA sequences in this sample as well. This sequence joins TRBV5-1 and TRBJ2-7; tentatively, D is TRBD1 (6 bases). The CDR3 is 11 residues long. The V end was cut by 2 bases, the J end by 7 bases, with 7 bases between. The V gene's germline CDR1 is SGHRS and CDR2 YFSETQ. The CDR3 spells CASSLGGEQYF. The CDR3 DNA reads TGCGCCAGCAGCTTAGGGGGAGAGCAGTACTTC. The full variable domain, with the rest looked up from reference TRBV5-1 and TRBJ2-7, is KAGVTQTPRYLIKTRGQQVTLSCSPISGHRSVSWYQQTPGQGLQFLFEYFSETQRNKGNFPGRFSGRQFSNSRSEMNVSTLELGDSALYLCASSLGGEQYFGPGTRLTVT.

The V and J genes are TRBV12-3 or TRBV12-4 and TRBJ2-1; no clear D gene. The CDR3 is made up of 12 amino acids. V lost 4 bases and J 4 bases, leaving 5 bases between the germline ends. In DNA form, the CDR3 reads TGTGCCAGCAGTTCCCTTTACAATGAGCAGTTCTTC. Protein product: CASSSLYNEQFF.

This chain joins TRBV7-8 and TRBJ2-5; TRBD1 agrees at 7 bases. Germline lookup yields CDR1 SGHVS and CDR2 FQNEAQ. V lost 4 bases and J lost 4; bases outside the gene matches: 9. The CDR3 length is 15 residues. The DNA of the CDR3 is TGTGCCAGCAGCTCCCTGACAGGGAGCCGAGAGACCCAGTACTTC. It encodes CASSSLTGSRETQYF. The variable domain in full, with the rest retrieved from reference TRBV7-8 and TRBJ2-5, is GAGVSQSPRYKVAKRGQDVALRCDPISGHVSLFWYQQALGQGPEFLTYFQNEAQLDKSGLPSDRFFAERPEGSVSTLKIQRTQQEDSAVYLCASSSLTGSRETQYFGPGTRLLVL.

The V and J genes are TRBV19 and TRBJ1-1; D remains unclear. The CDR3 consists of 14 residues. Germline V gives CDR1 LNHDA, CDR2 SQIVND (reference sequence). With 11 bases removed from V and 3 bases from J, the gap between germline ends came to 19 bases. DNA of the CDR3: TGTGCCGGCAGTCGGAGTATGGGAGACACTGAAGCTTTCTTT. It specifies CAGSRSMGDTEAFF.

The chain joins TRBV2 to TRBJ2-7, with D possibly matching TRBD2 (5 bases). This CDR3 has 11 residues. V lost 3 bases to trimming and J lost 9 bases, with 9 bases between them. CDR1 and CDR2 (germline): SNHLY, FYNNEI. The CDR3 DNA reads TGTGCCAGCAGTGAGGCAGAGGGGCAGTACTTC. This gives the protein CASSEAEGQYF.

The rearrangement links TRBV30 to TRBJ1-3; tentatively, D is TRBD1 (6 bases). This CDR3 spans 11 amino acids. Germline CDR1 GTSNPN, CDR2 SVGIG (reference sequence). Trimming cost V 1 base and J 8 bases, with 6 bases left between them. The CDR3 nucleotides are TGTGCCTGGAGTGCAGGGGACACCATATATTTT. It specifies CAWSAGDTIYF.

This chain uses TRBV7-2 with TRBJ2-7, with TRBD2 matching 8 bases. V lost 5 bases, J lost 4 bases, and 10 bases stayed unmatched. Germline CDR1 reads SGHTA; CDR2 reads FQGNSA. This CDR3 is built from 15 residues. The CDR3 reads CASSLPGGARYEQYF. CDR3 nucleotides: TGTGCCAGCAGCCTCCCGGGGGGGGCGCGTTACGAGCAGTACTTC.

The V gene is TRBV4-3, the J gene TRBJ2-1, with TRBD2 identical over 7 bases. Trimming removed 0 bases from V and 9 bases from J; junction bases left unmatched: 2. The CDR3 sequence is 13 residues long. Germline V CDR1 and CDR2: LGHNA, YSLEER. CDR3: CASSQEWGGEQFF. The CDR3 nucleotides are TGCGCCAGCAGCCAAGAATGGGGGGGTGAGCAGTTCTTC.

The chain joins TRBV27 to TRBJ2-5; D possibly corresponds to TRBD2 (6 bases). With 3 bases removed from V and 4 bases from J, the gap between germline ends came to 9 bases. This CDR3 has 13 residues. The germline V gene has CDR1 MNHEY and CDR2 SMNVEV (reference sequence). DNA of the CDR3: TGTGCCAGCAGTTTCAGTAGCGGAGAGACCCAGTACTTC. Its protein is CASSFSSGETQYF.